This is a list of T cell receptor beta chains from one sample in a study of blood T cells in healthy people across ages. TCRdb ran MiXCR on the 5' RACE reads and lists one entry per CDR3 protein. The table shows 1,300,000 or so distinct CDR3 sequences, with roughly 64% occurring only once. The specimen was blood. The receptor source for this set is a man aged 18 to 29 in good health. CDR3s include the opening cysteine and the closing phenylalanine or tryptophan. A D gene is named only where the DNA matches it firmly. Only some rows state a clone size, as once, few, many or a class for expanded clones.

j_call v_call clone_size d_call cdr3_length cdr3_nt cdr3_aa
TRBJ2-4 TRBV9 - TRBD2 17 TGTACCAGCAGCGTCGGACTAGCGGGGGGCAACGGGGACATTCAGTACTTC CTSSVGLAGGNGDIQYF
TRBJ2-5 TRBV7-2 - - 16 TGTGCCAGCAGACAACCTGGTAGACCTCAGGGAGAGACCCAGTACTTC CASRQPGRPQGETQYF
TRBJ2-7 TRBV9 - - 13 TGTGCCAGCAGCCCCCGTGGGCTGTACGAGCAGTACTTC CASSPRGLYEQYF
TRBJ2-6 TRBV12-5 - - 18 TGTGCTAGTGGCGCCGCAGGGGTTGGTCTCCCTGGGGCCAACGTCCTGACTTTC CASGAAGVGLPGANVLTF
TRBJ1-4 TRBV6-1 - TRBD1 16 TGTGCCAGCAGTGAAAGCACAGGACAGGGTGGTGAAAAACTGTTTTTT CASSESTGQGGEKLFF
TRBJ1-4 TRBV7-9 - - 12 TGTGCCAGCGGTGGGGGCTGGGAAAAACTGTTTTTT CASGGGWEKLFF
TRBJ1-2 TRBV6-1 few - 19 TGTGCCAGCGCACAATCGGGTAGGGGTTGGTCGGCCGTGTTCTATGGCTACACCTTC CASAQSGRGWSAVFYGYTF
TRBJ2-7 TRBV29-1 - - 16 TGCAGCGTTGCGGGGTCAGTTCGGGGTTTAAGTAGCGAGCAGTACTTC CSVAGSVRGLSSEQYF
TRBJ1-1 TRBV6-5 - - 14 TGTGCCAGCAGTTTACGGCATGAGGACACTGAAGCTTTCTTT CASSLRHEDTEAFF
TRBJ2-5 TRBV6-2/TRBV6-3 - - 13 TGTGCCAGCAGCACGACAGGACAAGAGACCCAGTACTTC CASSTTGQETQYF
TRBJ1-2 TRBV7-9 - TRBD1 14 TGTGCCAGCAGCTTAGGGACAGGTCGTGGAGGCTACACCTTC CASSLGTGRGGYTF
TRBJ1-6 TRBV13 - - 16 TGTGCCAGCAGTATCGAATCAAGCTCCTATAATTCACCCCTCCACTTT CASSIESSSYNSPLHF
TRBJ2-6 TRBV20-1 - - 15 TGCAGTGCTAGAGAGCGACGGTCCGGGGCCAACGTCCTGACTTTC CSARERRSGANVLTF
TRBJ2-1 TRBV3-1 - - 18 TGTGCCAGCAGCCAAGATAGGGTGTTGCGGGACTTCTTTAATGAGCAGTTCTTC CASSQDRVLRDFFNEQFF
TRBJ2-7 TRBV11-1 - TRBD2 17 TGTGCCAGCAGCTTTGATGGGAGACTAGCGGGAGTGAGTGAGCAGTACTTC CASSFDGRLAGVSEQYF
TRBJ2-3 TRBV7-9 - TRBD2 19 TGTGCCAGCAGCTTAAGGCTCAAGCGGCGGGAGGGGAGCACAGATACGCAGTATTTT CASSLRLKRREGSTDTQYF
TRBJ2-1 TRBV29-1 - TRBD1 15 TGCAGCGTTGAGGAACCGGGACAGACGTCGGGTGAGCAGTTCTTC CSVEEPGQTSGEQFF
TRBJ1-4 TRBV6-1 few - 13 TGTGCCAGCAGTGAAGTGGGAAGAGAAAAACTGTTTTTT CASSEVGREKLFF
TRBJ1-2 TRBV3-1 - - 16 TGTGCCAGCAGCCAAGAGTGGCAGACCTCTAACTATGGCTACACCTTC CASSQEWQTSNYGYTF
TRBJ2-3 TRBV7-2 - TRBD2 18 TGTGCCAGCAGCGGCCTAGCGGGGGGTCCAATTTATTCGGATACGCAGTATTTT CASSGLAGGPIYSDTQYF
TRBJ1-2 TRBV6-5 few - 14 TGTGCCAGCAAACTACGGGGGTCGTCCTATGGCTACACCTTC CASKLRGSSYGYTF
TRBJ2-1 TRBV7-9 - TRBD1 16 TGTGCCAGCAGCTTACCCAACAGGGGGCACTACAATGAGCAGTTCTTC CASSLPNRGHYNEQFF
TRBJ2-3 TRBV5-1 - - 14 TGCGCCAGCAGCCCCTCCGCGAGCACAGATACGCAGTATTTT CASSPSASTDTQYF
TRBJ1-2 TRBV28 - - 17 TGTGCCAGCAGTTTATCCACCCACGGGGTAGTGATATATGGCTACACCTTC CASSLSTHGVVIYGYTF
TRBJ2-1 TRBV7-8 - - 15 TGTGCCAGCAGCTTAGTTAGGGGTTCCTACAGTGAGCAGTTCTTC CASSLVRGSYSEQFF